This T cell receptor (beta chain) originates from a study of T cell responses to AZD1222 COVID-19 vaccine. The study, taken as a whole, reports: Close to half of spike-specific TCRs reportedly recognize unmutated variant regions. White British ancestry dominated among donors, who included more females, and clonal diversity was possibly underestimated. Spike-specific TCR breadth and depth rose after two AZD1222 doses.

A note on this clone: Its antigen is still unknown.

The CDR3 spans 15 residues. Germline lookup yields CDR1 SEHNR and CDR2 FQNEAQ (reference sequence). The germline V and J ends were trimmed by 4 bases and 5 bases, with 17 bases remaining between them. Only in-frame clones appear in the TCRdb table, and some are missing; sequencing was by immunoSEQ multiplex PCR. Of tens of thousands of clones in the sample, 70% to 90% were seen once. This material consisted of peripheral blood, taken 28 days after the second AZD1222 dose. This sequence joins TRBV7-9 and TRBJ1-1; no clear D. The receptor comes from an adult who received the AZD1222 COVID-19 vaccine. CDR3 sequence (DNA): TGTGCCAGCAGCTCAGACCGGTGGCGCCTTACTGAAGCTTTCTTT. This encodes CASSSDRWRLTEAFF.